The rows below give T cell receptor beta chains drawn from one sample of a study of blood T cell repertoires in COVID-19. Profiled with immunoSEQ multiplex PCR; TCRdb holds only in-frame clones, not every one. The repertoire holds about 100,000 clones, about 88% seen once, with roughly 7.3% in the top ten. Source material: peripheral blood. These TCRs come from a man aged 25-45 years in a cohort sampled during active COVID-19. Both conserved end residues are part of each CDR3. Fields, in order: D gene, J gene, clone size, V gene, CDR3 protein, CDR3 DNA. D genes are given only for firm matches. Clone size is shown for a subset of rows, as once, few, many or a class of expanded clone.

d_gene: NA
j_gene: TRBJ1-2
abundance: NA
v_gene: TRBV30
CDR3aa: CALQGGGVGYTF
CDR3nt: TGTGCCTTACAAGGCGGAGGGGTAGGCTACACCTTC

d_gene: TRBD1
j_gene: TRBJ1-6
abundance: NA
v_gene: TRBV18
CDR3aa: CASSPETGGSSPLHF
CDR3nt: TGTGCCAGCTCACCCGAGACAGGGGGATCTTCACCCCTCCACTTT

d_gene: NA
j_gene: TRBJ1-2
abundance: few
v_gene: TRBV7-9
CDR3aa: CASSLGRGGDPLNYGYTF
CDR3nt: TGTGCCAGCAGCTTAGGGCGCGGGGGCGATCCCCTTAACTATGGCTACACCTTC

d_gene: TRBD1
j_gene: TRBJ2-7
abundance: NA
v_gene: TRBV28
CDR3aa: CASSVQGSSYEQYF
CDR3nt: TGTGCCAGCAGTGTACAGGGGAGCTCCTACGAGCAGTACTTC

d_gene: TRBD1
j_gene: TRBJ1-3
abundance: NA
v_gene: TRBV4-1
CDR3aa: CASSPMFHSPERGPGNTIYF
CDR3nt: TGCGCCAGCAGCCCCATGTTCCATTCCCCTGAAAGGGGGCCTGGAAACACCATATATTTT

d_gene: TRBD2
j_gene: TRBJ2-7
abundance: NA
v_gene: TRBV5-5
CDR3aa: CASSLLAGGDYEQYF
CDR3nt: TGTGCCAGCAGCTTGTTGGCGGGGGGGGACTACGAGCAGTACTTC

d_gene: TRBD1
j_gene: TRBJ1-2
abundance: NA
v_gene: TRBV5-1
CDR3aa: CASSGEDRGYGYTF
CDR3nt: TGCGCCAGCAGCGGCGAAGACAGGGGTTATGGCTACACCTTC

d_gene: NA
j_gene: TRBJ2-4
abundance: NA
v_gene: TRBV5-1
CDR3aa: CASSSQGFQDIQYF
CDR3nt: TGCGCCAGCAGCTCCCAGGGGTTTCAGGACATTCAGTACTTC

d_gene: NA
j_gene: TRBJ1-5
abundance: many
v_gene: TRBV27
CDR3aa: CASSLRRGGQPQHF
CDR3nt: TGTGCCAGCAGTTTAAGGCGGGGTGGACAGCCCCAGCATTTT

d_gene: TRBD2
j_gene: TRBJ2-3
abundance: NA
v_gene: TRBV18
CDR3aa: CASSPPGLAGADTQYF
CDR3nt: TGTGCCAGCTCACCACCGGGACTAGCGGGGGCAGATACGCAGTATTTT